The 25 T cell receptor beta chains listed next were all sequenced from one sample in a study of T cells after yellow fever vaccination. MiXCR, run by TCRdb on the 5' RACE reads, gives a single entry per CDR3 protein. The sample records about 400,000 distinct CDR3 sequences, around a tenth being singletons. This material consisted of PBMCs, taken on the day of the first yellow fever vaccination. The source of these receptors is a man aged 18 to 35 who received the YFV17D yellow fever vaccine.

DNA for the CDR3: TGCAGTGCCTCACCCCTCCACTTT. Its translation is CSASPLHF. V gene TRBV20-1 combines with J gene TRBJ1-6; D unclear. Trimming removed 6 bases from V and 10 bases from J, with 1 base in between. The germline CDR1 and CDR2 sequences are DFQATT and SNEGSKA (reference sequence). The CDR3 spans 8 residues.

DNA of the CDR3: TGCGCCAGCAGCCAACGGGGTGCCTCCTATAATTCACCCCTCCACTTT. This sequence encodes CASSQRGASYNSPLHF. The rearrangement links TRBV4-3 to TRBJ1-6, with D unclear. The V end was cut by 2 bases, the J end by 0 bases, with 8 bases between. This CDR3 region has 16 residues. CDR1 LGHNA and CDR2 YSLEER come from the germline V gene.

The chain combines TRBV7-9 with TRBJ1-2; TRBD1 matches at 9 bases. The V gene end was trimmed by 4 bases and the J gene end by 4 bases; junction bases not matched to a gene: 7. This CDR3 is built from 15 residues. Germline V gene data show CDR1 as SEHNR and CDR2 as FQNEAQ (reference sequence). CDR3 loop: CASSSPGQGTYGYTF. The CDR3 DNA is TGTGCCAGCAGCTCTCCGGGACAGGGCACCTATGGCTACACCTTC.

In its sample, this clonotype was seen a few times. This chain connects TRBV6-6 to TRBJ2-3, with D possibly being TRBD1 (6 bases). Deletions cut 6 bases from V and 2 bases from J, with 9 bases between. Germline CDR1 and CDR2: MNHNY and SVGAGI (reference sequence). The CDR3 sequence is 13 residues long. Written as DNA, the CDR3 is TGTGCCAGCAGCTGGACAGACACAGATACGCAGTATTTT. Protein product: CASSWTDTDTQYF.

Regarding this clonotype: A much larger clone sits a single nucleotide away, making a read error possible. This chain joins TRBV10-3 and TRBJ2-7, with D unclear. This CDR3 contains 13 residues. Germline CDR1 ENHRY, CDR2 SYGVKD. The CDR3 spells CAISESRNPERYF. CDR3 nucleotides: TGTGCCATCAGTGAAAGCCGGAACCCCGAGCGGTACTTC.

This clonotype was observed a handful of times. V gene TRBV4-1 combines with J gene TRBJ1-5; no firm D call. Germline CDR1 is MGHRA and CDR2 is YSYEKL. V lost 1 base, J lost 0 bases, and 4 bases lay in between. The CDR3 totals 14 residues. The CDR3 region has the DNA TGCGCCAGCAGCCAAGGTAATAGCAATCAGCCCCAGCATTTT. It codes for CASSQGNSNQPQHF.

This clonotype was found many times. The chain is built from TRBV7-9 and TRBJ2-7; 7 bases match TRBD1. Germline-derived CDR1 and CDR2 are SEHNR and FQNEAQ (reference sequence). The length of the CDR3 is 14 residues. V lost 4 bases, J lost 0 bases, and 3 bases stayed unmatched. CDR3 region: CASSSRDSSYEQYF. CDR3 coding DNA: TGTGCCAGCAGCTCCCGGGACAGCTCCTACGAGCAGTACTTC.

This clonotype was seen ten or more times. CDR3 DNA sequence: TGCGCCAGCAGAGTATCGGACCCCACAGATACGCAGTATTTT. This sequence encodes CASRVSDPTDTQYF. The chain combines TRBV5-1 with TRBJ2-3, with D uncertain. The V and J ends lost 5 bases and 2 bases respectively, with 12 bases between them. The CDR3 length is 14 residues. The germline V gene encodes CDR1 SGHRS and CDR2 YFSETQ.

The J gene is TRBJ2-7, the V gene TRBV7-9; D tentatively fits TRBD1 or TRBD2 (5 bases each). There are 14 residues in the CDR3. Germline V gene sequence: CDR1 SEHNR, CDR2 FQNEAQ (reference sequence). The V gene lost 5 bases and the J gene lost 6 bases, with 17 bases spanning the gap. The CDR3 DNA follows: TGTGCCAGCAGCCCCGGGACCCGGACGGGCGAGCAGTACTTC. It translates to CASSPGTRTGEQYF.

This clonotype appeared a few times. The chain recombines TRBV3-1 with TRBJ1-2; a possible D gene is TRBD1 (5 bases). The V and J ends lost 1 base and 5 bases respectively, with 11 bases between them. Germline V gene data show CDR1 as LGHDT and CDR2 as YNNKEL (reference sequence). The CDR3 extends over 14 amino acids. The CDR3, as DNA: TGTGCCAGCAGCCAAGCCAGGGCCGGGTATGGCTACACCTTC. This codes for CASSQARAGYGYTF.

The genes are TRBV3-1 and TRBJ1-6; 7 bases match TRBD1. In germline, CDR1 is LGHDT, CDR2 YNNKEL (reference sequence). The CDR3 is made up of 15 amino acids. V was pared by 10 bases and J by 3 bases, with 9 bases of the junction left unmatched. The CDR3 DNA is TGTGCCACCTGCCAAGGGACAGACTATAATTCACCCCTCCACTTT. Protein product: CATCQGTDYNSPLHF.

The chain links TRBV20-1 to TRBJ2-3; 11 bases line up with TRBD2. Germline V gives CDR1 DFQATT, CDR2 SNEGSKA (reference sequence). The CDR3 has 15 amino acids. V was clipped by 2 bases and J by 1 base; unmatched bases: 2. The CDR3 sequence: CSARLAGGRTDTQYF. For the CDR3, the DNA is TGCAGTGCTAGACTAGCGGGGGGTCGCACAGATACGCAGTATTTT.

This clonotype was detected a few times. This chain's CDR3 is CASSRGLAGRTDTQYF. The CDR3 DNA follows: TGTGCCAGCAGCCGAGGACTAGCGGGGAGAACAGATACGCAGTATTTT. V usage is TRBV5-8 and J usage is TRBJ2-3, with 12 bases identical to TRBD2. The CDR3 runs to 16 residues. Germline V lookup: CDR1 SGHTS, CDR2 YDEGEE. Trimming at V came to 4 bases and at J to 3 bases, leaving 6 bases not matched to a gene.

This clonotype was seen a few times. This sequence joins TRBV9 and TRBJ2-3; 8 bases match TRBD2. V lost 3 bases, J lost 4 bases, and 4 bases stayed unmatched. The CDR3 runs 14 residues. Looked up from germline, CDR1 is SGDLS and CDR2 is YYNGEE. This chain's CDR3 is CASSDGGAPDTQYF. The CDR3 DNA is TGTGCCAGCAGCGACGGGGGGGCCCCAGATACGCAGTATTTT.

A few counts support this clonotype. The CDR3 here is CASSFLRDGEAFF. The CDR3 region has the DNA TGTGCCAGCAGTTTTCTCCGGGACGGTGAAGCTTTCTTT. The chain couples TRBV6-2 or TRBV6-3 to TRBJ1-1; weak D call: TRBD1 (5 bases). The CDR3 has 13 residues. Germline CDR1 and CDR2: MNHEY and SVGEGT. Trimming pared 4 bases from V and 7 bases from J, leaving 13 bases between.

This clonotype has ten or more counts. The rearrangement joins TRBV20-1 to TRBJ1-1; D perhaps matches TRBD1 (6 bases). Germline V gene sequence: CDR1 DFQATT, CDR2 SNEGSKA (reference sequence). The CDR3 runs to 14 residues. With 5 bases removed from V and 5 bases from J, the gap between germline ends came to 18 bases. CDR3 sequence reads: CSAHYTGRVTEAFF. DNA for the CDR3: TGCAGTGCTCACTACACAGGGCGAGTAACTGAAGCTTTCTTT.

The rearrangement uses TRBV12-3 or TRBV12-4 and TRBJ2-3; the D gene is possibly TRBD2 (5 bases). This CDR3 has 13 amino acids. Trimming pared 5 bases from V and 11 bases from J, leaving 17 bases between. The CDR3: CASSRIPGSGQYF. Here the CDR3 DNA reads TGTGCCAGCAGTCGGATCCCCGGAAGCGGGCAGTATTTT.

This clonotype came up a few times. J is TRBJ2-3 and V is TRBV6-1, with a weak D call TRBD2 (5 bases). CDR3 length equals 18 residues. The germline V gene has CDR1 MNHNS and CDR2 SASEGT. Trimming took 7 bases from V and 0 from J, leaving 23 bases between them. CDR3 coding DNA: TGTGCCAGCACCCCCTTCTTGGAAGGCCCGGGGAGCACAGATACGCAGTATTTT. Protein product: CASTPFLEGPGSTDTQYF.

This clonotype was seen only a few times. The CDR3 region has the DNA TGTGCCAGCATTTGGGAAGGCCCTTTCTCCGAAGCTTTCTTT. This gives the protein CASIWEGPFSEAFF. This chain uses TRBV12-3 or TRBV12-4 with TRBJ1-1, with unresolved D. The CDR3 is made up of 14 amino acids. V lost 7 bases, J lost 8 bases, and 20 bases lay in between.

This clonotype came up a few times. This chain joins TRBV7-3 and TRBJ2-3; tentative D call: TRBD1 (7 bases). CDR1 and CDR2 (germline): SGHTA, FQGTGA. V shed 6 bases and J shed 2 bases, with 15 bases lying between them. CDR3 length: 15 residues. CDR3 in amino acids: CASRYGGQITDTQYF. CDR3 DNA sequence: TGTGCCAGCAGATACGGGGGACAGATCACAGATACGCAGTATTTT.

This clonotype was counted only a few times. J is TRBJ2-5 and V is TRBV5-1, with D hard to call. The CDR3 extends over 12 amino acids. V was cut by 2 bases and J by 7 bases, with 9 bases left in between. Germline V gene sequence: CDR1 SGHRS, CDR2 YFSETQ. The CDR3 coding sequence is TGCGCCAGCAGCTTCGATCAGGCGACCCAGTACTTC. As protein: CASSFDQATQYF.

The CDR3 bases are TGTGCCAGCAGCTTACCTCCAGGGGGTTCACCCCTCCACTTT. Translation: CASSLPPGGSPLHF. V is TRBV7-2 and J is TRBJ1-6; TRBD1 matches 7 bases. CDR1 and CDR2 from the germline V gene are SGHTA and FQGNSA. V lost 2 bases, J lost 9 bases, and 4 bases stayed unmatched. There are 14 residues in the CDR3.

This chain links TRBV27 with TRBJ2-7; no firm D call. V was pared by 5 bases and J by 3 bases, with 11 bases between. CDR3 length: 13 amino acids. The germline V gene encodes CDR1 MNHEY and CDR2 SMNVEV (reference sequence). The CDR3 loop is CASSPWVSYEQYF. The CDR3 DNA reads TGTGCCAGCAGTCCCTGGGTAAGCTACGAGCAGTACTTC.

This sequence joins TRBV7-9 and TRBJ2-4; no clear D. Germline CDR1 reads SEHNR; CDR2 reads FQNEAQ (reference sequence). Trimming removed 1 base from V and 4 bases from J, with 8 bases in between. The CDR3 totals 14 residues. CDR3 sequence: CASSLGEVKNIQYF. The CDR3 DNA sequence: TGTGCCAGCAGCTTAGGCGAGGTTAAAAACATTCAGTACTTC. Drawing the rest from reference TRBV7-9 and TRBJ2-4, the complete variable domain is DTGVSQNPRHKITKRGQNVTFRCDPISEHNRLYWYRQTLGQGPEFLTYFQNEAQLEKSRLLSDRFSAERPKGSFSTLEIQRTEQGDSAMYLCASSLGEVKNIQYFGAGTRLSVL.

This clonotype was seen only a few times. The V and J genes are TRBV28 and TRBJ2-1; weak D call: TRBD1 (5 bases). Germline V gene data show CDR1 as MDHEN and CDR2 as SYDVKM. This CDR3 spans 17 amino acids. The ends were cut back, 2 bases at V and 3 bases at J, with 17 bases in the middle. CDR3 sequence (DNA): TGTGCCAGCAGTTTAATTCCCACAGGACCTCTCTACAATGAGCAGTTCTTC. It is translated as CASSLIPTGPLYNEQFF.